This T cell receptor (beta chain) was identified during a study of shared clonotypes between healthy human individuals. The germline gives CDR1 KGHSH, CDR2 LQKENI. Losses at the gene ends were 3 bases for V and 3 bases for J; bases not matched to a gene: 9. The CDR3 has 16 amino acids. The split of CD4+ cells yielded CD45RA+ naive and CD45RA-negative memory subsets. Samples underwent the assay at deep level. Produced via immunoSEQ multiplex PCR; TCRdb's table is partial and in-frame only. The table records about 2.4 million clones, roughly 92% of them present only once. This TCR was recovered from a man between 18 and 29 years old in good health. The sample comprised naive CD4+ T cells sorted from blood. Indicated subset: CD45RA+ positively selected. The J gene is TRBJ2-7, the V gene TRBV18; TRBD2 matches 9 bases. The CDR3 nucleotides read TGTGCCAGCTCACCCTCCCCTGGGCGGGAGGGCTACGAGCAGTACTTC. It is translated as CASSPSPGREGYEQYF. Full variable domain (outside the CDR3, taken from reference TRBV18 and TRBJ2-7): NAGVMQNPRHLVRRRGQEARLRCSPMKGHSHVYWYRQLPEEGLKFMVYLQKENIIDESGMPKERFSAEFPKEGPSILRIQQVVRGDSAAYFCASSPSPGREGYEQYFGPGTRLTVT.